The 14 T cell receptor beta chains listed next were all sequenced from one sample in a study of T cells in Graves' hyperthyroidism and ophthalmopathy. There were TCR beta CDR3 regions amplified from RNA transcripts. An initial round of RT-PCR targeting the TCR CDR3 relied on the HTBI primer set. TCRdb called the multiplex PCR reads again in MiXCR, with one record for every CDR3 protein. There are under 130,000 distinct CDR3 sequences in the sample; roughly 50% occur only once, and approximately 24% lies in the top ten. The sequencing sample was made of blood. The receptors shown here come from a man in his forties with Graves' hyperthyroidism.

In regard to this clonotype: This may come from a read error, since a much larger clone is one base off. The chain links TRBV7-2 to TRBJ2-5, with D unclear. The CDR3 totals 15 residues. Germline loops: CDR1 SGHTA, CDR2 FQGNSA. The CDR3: CACSQVSGSQETQYF. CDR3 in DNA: TGTGCCTGCAGCCAAGTTTCGGGTAGCCAAGAGACCCAGTACTTC.

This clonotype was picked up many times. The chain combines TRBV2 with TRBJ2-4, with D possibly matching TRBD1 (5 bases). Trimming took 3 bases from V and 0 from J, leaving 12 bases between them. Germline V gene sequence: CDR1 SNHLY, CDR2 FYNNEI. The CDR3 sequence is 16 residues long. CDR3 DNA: TGTGCCAGCAGTGACGGGCAGGGTTTAGCCAAAAACATTCAGTACTTC. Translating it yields CASSDGQGLAKNIQYF.

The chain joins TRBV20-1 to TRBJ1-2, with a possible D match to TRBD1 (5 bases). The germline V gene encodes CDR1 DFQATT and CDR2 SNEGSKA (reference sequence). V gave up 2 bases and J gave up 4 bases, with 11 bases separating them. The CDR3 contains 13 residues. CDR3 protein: CSARPSGTYGYTF. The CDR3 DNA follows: TGCAGTGCTAGACCGTCAGGGACCTATGGCTACACCTTC.

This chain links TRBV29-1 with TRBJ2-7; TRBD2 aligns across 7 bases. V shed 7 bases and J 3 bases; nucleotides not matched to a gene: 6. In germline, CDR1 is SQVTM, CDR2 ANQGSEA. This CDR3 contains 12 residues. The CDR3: CSALPGGYEQYF. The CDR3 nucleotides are TGCAGCGCTCTTCCGGGGGGCTACGAGCAGTACTTC.

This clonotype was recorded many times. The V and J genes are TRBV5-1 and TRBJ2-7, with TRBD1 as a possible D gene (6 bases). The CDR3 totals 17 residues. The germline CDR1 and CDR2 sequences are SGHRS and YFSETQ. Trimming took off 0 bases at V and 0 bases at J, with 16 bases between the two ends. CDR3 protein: CASSLVFRTESSYEQYF. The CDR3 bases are TGCGCCAGCAGCTTGGTCTTCCGGACAGAGAGCTCCTACGAGCAGTACTTC.

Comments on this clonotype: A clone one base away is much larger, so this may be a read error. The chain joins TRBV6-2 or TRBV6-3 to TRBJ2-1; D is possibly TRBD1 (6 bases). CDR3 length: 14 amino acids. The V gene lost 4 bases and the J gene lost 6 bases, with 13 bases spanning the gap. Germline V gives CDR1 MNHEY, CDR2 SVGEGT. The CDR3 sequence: CASSSRDISNEQFF. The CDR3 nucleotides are TGTGCCAGCAGTTCCCGGGACATCTCCAATGAGCAGTTCTTC.

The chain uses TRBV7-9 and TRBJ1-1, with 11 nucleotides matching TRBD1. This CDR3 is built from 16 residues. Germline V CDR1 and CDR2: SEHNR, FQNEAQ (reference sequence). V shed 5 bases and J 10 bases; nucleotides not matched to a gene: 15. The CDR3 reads CASSDRDRGDRSGAFF. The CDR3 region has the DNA TGTGCCAGCAGCGACCGGGACAGGGGGGACAGGTCAGGAGCTTTCTTT.

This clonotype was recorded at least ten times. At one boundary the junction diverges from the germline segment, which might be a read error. CDR3 bases: TGTGCCAGCAGCGCGGGACAGGGGGCAGTGCACTTC. Its translation is CASSAGQGAVHF. This rearrangement joins TRBV5-5 to TRBJ2-7; 12 nucleotides align to TRBD1. The CDR3 length is 12 residues. CDR1 and CDR2 (germline): SGHKS, YYEKEE (reference sequence).

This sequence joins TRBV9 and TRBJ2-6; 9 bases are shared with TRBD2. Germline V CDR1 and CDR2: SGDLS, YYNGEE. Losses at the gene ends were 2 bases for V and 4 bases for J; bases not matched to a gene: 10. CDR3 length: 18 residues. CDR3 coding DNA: TGTGCCAGCAGCGTGGTAGCGGGAGCGCACACCGGGGCCAACGTCCTGACTTTC. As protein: CASSVVAGAHTGANVLTF.

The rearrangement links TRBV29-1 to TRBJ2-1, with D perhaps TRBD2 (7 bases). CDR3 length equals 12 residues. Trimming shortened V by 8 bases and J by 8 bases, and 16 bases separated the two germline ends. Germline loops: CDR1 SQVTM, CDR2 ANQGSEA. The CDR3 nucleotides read TGCAGCTTCGGGGGGCAGGGGTATGAGCAGTTCTTC. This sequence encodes CSFGGQGYEQFF.

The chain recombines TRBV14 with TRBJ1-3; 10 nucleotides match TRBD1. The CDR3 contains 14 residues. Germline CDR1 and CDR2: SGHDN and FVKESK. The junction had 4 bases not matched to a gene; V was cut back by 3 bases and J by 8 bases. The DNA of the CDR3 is TGTGCCAGCAGCCAGACAGGGGGCGAGGACACCATATATTTT. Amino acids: CASSQTGGEDTIYF.

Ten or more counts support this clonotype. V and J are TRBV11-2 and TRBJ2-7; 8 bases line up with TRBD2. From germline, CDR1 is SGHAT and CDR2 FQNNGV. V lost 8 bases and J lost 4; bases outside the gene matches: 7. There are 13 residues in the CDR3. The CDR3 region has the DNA TGTGCCAGCCAAGCGGGAGTTTTGTACGAGCAGTACTTC. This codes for CASQAGVLYEQYF. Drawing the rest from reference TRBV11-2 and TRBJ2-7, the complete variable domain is EAGVAQSPRYKIIEKRQSVAFWCNPISGHATLYWYQQILGQGPKLLIQFQNNGVVDDSQLPKDRFSAERLKGVDSTLKIQPAKLEDSAVYLCASQAGVLYEQYFGPGTRLTVT.

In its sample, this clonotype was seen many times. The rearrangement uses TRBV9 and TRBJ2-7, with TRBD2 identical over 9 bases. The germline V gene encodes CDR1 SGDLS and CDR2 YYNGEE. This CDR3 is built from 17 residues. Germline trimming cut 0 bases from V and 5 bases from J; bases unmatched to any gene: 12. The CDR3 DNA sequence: TGTGCCAGCAGCGTAGACGGGGTCGGGAGCGGGAGGAACGAGCAGTACTTC. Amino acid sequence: CASSVDGVGSGRNEQYF.

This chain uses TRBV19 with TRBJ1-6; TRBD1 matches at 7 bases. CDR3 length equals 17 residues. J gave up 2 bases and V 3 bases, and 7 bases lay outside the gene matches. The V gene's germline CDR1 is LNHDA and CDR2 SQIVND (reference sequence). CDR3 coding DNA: TGTGCCAGTAGTATCGCCGGGACAGCGACCTATAATTCACCCCTCCACTTT. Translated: CASSIAGTATYNSPLHF. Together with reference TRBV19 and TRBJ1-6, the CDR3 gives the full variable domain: DGGITQSPKYLFRKEGQNVTLSCEQNLNHDAMYWYRQDPGQGLRLIYYSQIVNDFQKGDIAEGYSVSREKKESFPLTVTSAQKNPTAFYLCASSIAGTATYNSPLHFGNGTRLTVT.